A single sample is the source of the 22 T cell receptor beta chains below, sequenced in a study of blood T cell repertoires in COVID-19 (TCRdb year 2020). Libraries were constructed by the immunoSEQ multiplex PCR assay. TCRdb re-hosts the immuneACCESS table, in-frame sequences only. Its copies lack some clones; in the studies checked, an unresolved V gene accounts for under half of them, and the cause for the rest is not known. Within this sample are about 200,000 clones, with 80% to 90% of them counted one time only. The top ten hold about 3.8% of the sample. The sequencing sample was made of PBMCs or T cells enriched from blood (not recorded which). The receptors stem from a woman in her thirties or forties with acute COVID-19.

The CDR3 loop is CASIGRGLSDTQYF. The DNA of the CDR3 is TGTGCCAGCATCGGCAGGGGGCTATCAGATACGCAGTATTTT. This chain links TRBV27 with TRBJ2-3; 8 bases are a match to TRBD1. The CDR3 spans 14 residues. The germline V gene has CDR1 MNHEY and CDR2 SMNVEV (reference sequence). Trimming took 7 bases from V and 4 from J; bases not matched to a gene: 7.

The table lists this clone with a count of one. The rearrangement uses TRBV9 and TRBJ2-7, with TRBD2 matching over 7 bases. Per the germline V gene, CDR1 is SGDLS and CDR2 is YYNGEE. Trimming cost V 0 bases and J 1 base; bases outside gene matches: 4. The CDR3 has 15 amino acids. CDR3 in amino acids: CASSVASGASYEQYF. CDR3 DNA sequence: TGTGCCAGCAGCGTAGCCAGCGGGGCTTCCTACGAGCAGTACTTC.

The chain is built from TRBV28 and TRBJ1-5, with 9 bases fitting TRBD1. CDR1 is MDHEN, CDR2 SYDVKM, per germline. Trimming cost V 3 bases and J 8 bases; bases outside gene matches: 5. The CDR3 contains 14 residues. Here the CDR3 reads CASSLGQGHKPQHF. The CDR3 coding sequence is TGTGCCAGCAGTTTGGGACAGGGTCATAAGCCCCAGCATTTT.

This sequence joins TRBV28 and TRBJ2-3; 9 bases are shared with TRBD1. V gave up 0 bases and J gave up 5 bases; unmatched junction bases: 3. This CDR3 region has 15 residues. The germline CDR1 and CDR2 sequences are MDHEN and SYDVKM. The CDR3 DNA reads TGTGCCAGCAGTTTATGGGGACAGGGTAGAGATACGCAGTATTTT. Amino acid sequence: CASSLWGQGRDTQYF.

This sequence joins TRBV28 and TRBJ2-3, with a weak D call TRBD2 (5 bases). V lost 7 bases and J lost 1, with 15 bases in between. The CDR3 covers 15 residues. Germline V gives CDR1 MDHEN, CDR2 SYDVKM. CDR3 amino acids: CASTFRDFGTDTQYF. The DNA of the CDR3 is TGTGCCAGCACCTTCCGGGATTTCGGCACAGATACGCAGTATTTT.

The V call is TRBV29-1, the J call TRBJ2-3; 9 bases map to TRBD2. The germline gives CDR1 SQVTM, CDR2 ANQGSEA. V shed 6 bases, J shed 0 bases, and the junction held 7 bases outside the gene matches. The CDR3 has 15 residues. The CDR3 nucleotides are TGCAGCGTCCCCCCTAGCGGGACTAGCACAGATACGCAGTATTTT. Translation: CSVPPSGTSTDTQYF.

The gene calls are TRBV7-9 and TRBJ2-3, with 9 bases matching TRBD2. The CDR3 has 16 amino acids. Germline loops: CDR1 SEHNR, CDR2 FQNEAQ (reference sequence). Germline trimming cut 1 base from V and 4 bases from J; bases unmatched to any gene: 6. The DNA for the CDR3 is TGTGCCAGCAGCTTAGTAATAGCGGGAGTCCCAGATACGCAGTATTTT. The encoded protein is CASSLVIAGVPDTQYF.

The rearrangement joins TRBV29-1 to TRBJ2-7, with a possible D match to TRBD1 (6 bases). The CDR3 runs 12 residues. V dropped 3 bases and J dropped 6 bases, with 12 bases sitting between them. Looked up from germline, CDR1 is SQVTM and CDR2 is ANQGSEA. The DNA of the CDR3 is TGCAGCGTTGAGGGGACAACTCGCGAGCAGTACTTC. Translation: CSVEGTTREQYF.

The V call is TRBV19, the J call TRBJ2-3, with 11 bases lining up with TRBD1. The ends lost 6 bases at V and 5 bases at J; junction bases unmatched: 4. CDR1 is LNHDA and CDR2 is SQIVND in the germline V gene (reference sequence). The CDR3 is 14 amino acids. CDR3 sequence: CASRDRGRLDTQYF. In DNA form, the CDR3 reads TGTGCCAGTAGGGACAGGGGGCGCTTAGATACGCAGTATTTT.

The rearrangement uses TRBV9 and TRBJ2-7, with D possibly TRBD1 on 6 matching bases. This CDR3 comprises 12 residues. The V end lost 4 bases, the J end lost 6 bases, and 11 bases lay between the germline ends. Germline CDR1 SGDLS, CDR2 YYNGEE. The DNA of the CDR3 is TGTGCCAGCAGCCAAGGGGGAAGCGAGCAGTACTTC. Translating gives CASSQGGSEQYF.

The CDR3 is CASSLGLQNTEAFF. Here the CDR3 DNA reads TGCGCCAGCAGCTTGGGACTCCAGAACACTGAAGCTTTCTTT. V gene TRBV5-1 combines with J gene TRBJ1-1, with no clear D. With 0 bases removed from V and 1 base from J, the gap between germline ends came to 7 bases. The CDR3 spans 14 residues. Germline CDR1 and CDR2: SGHRS and YFSETQ.

The V call is TRBV7-2, the J call TRBJ2-5, with D uncertain. The CDR3 totals 17 residues. V shed 5 bases and J shed 4 bases, with 23 bases lying between them. Germline CDR1 reads SGHTA; CDR2 reads FQGNSA. In nucleotides, the CDR3 is TGTGCCAGCAGCGTCTTGGAGCCCCCCCACCTAAGAGAGACCCAGTACTTC. Protein: CASSVLEPPHLRETQYF.

This clone occurred a few times. The chain carries TRBV7-9 and TRBJ1-1; D perhaps matches TRBD1 (6 bases). CDR3 length: 14 amino acids. Trimming removed 5 bases at V and 1 base at J, with 11 bases between. Germline V gene sequence: CDR1 SEHNR, CDR2 FQNEAQ (reference sequence). The CDR3 DNA reads as TGTGCCAGCAGCATCAGGGGACCGAACACTGAAGCTTTCTTT. Residues: CASSIRGPNTEAFF.

J is TRBJ1-1 and V is TRBV12-3 or TRBV12-4; D gene uncertain. V was shortened by 8 bases and J by 1 base, with 5 bases between the two germline ends. The length of the CDR3 is 11 residues. The CDR3 coding sequence is TGTGCCAGCGGGAGGAACACTGAAGCTTTCTTT. This translates into CASGRNTEAFF.

The rearrangement links TRBV27 to TRBJ1-1; maybe TRBD1 (6 bases). Germline CDR1 and CDR2: MNHEY and SMNVEV (reference sequence). V was clipped by 7 bases and J by 7 bases, with 10 bases between them. The CDR3 has 11 amino acids. The CDR3 DNA reads TGTGCCAGCACTTCAGGGGTTGAAGCTTTCTTT. Translating it yields CASTSGVEAFF.

V and J are TRBV7-9 and TRBJ1-4; possibly TRBD1 for D (6 bases). The CDR3 runs 15 residues. Germline V lookup: CDR1 SEHNR, CDR2 FQNEAQ (reference sequence). V was shortened by 5 bases and J by 8 bases, with 18 bases between the two germline ends. The DNA of the CDR3 is TGTGCCAGCAGCCCCCTGGGGGGGGCGGTGGAAAAACTGTTTTTT. Its protein product is CASSPLGGAVEKLFF.

V is TRBV9 and J is TRBJ2-5, with TRBD2 identical over 9 bases. V was clipped by 0 bases and J by 0 bases; unmatched bases: 3. This CDR3 region has 16 residues. CDR1 and CDR2 (germline): SGDLS, YYNGEE. The CDR3: CASSVALAGDQETQYF. For the CDR3, the DNA is TGTGCCAGCAGCGTAGCATTAGCGGGAGACCAAGAGACCCAGTACTTC.

The CDR3 DNA reads as TGTGCCAGTAGGACAGGGTCGGCACTAGGATATTCCTACAATGAGCAGTTCTTC. Translation: CASRTGSALGYSYNEQFF. The chain combines TRBV19 with TRBJ2-1; 7 bases map to TRBD1. J lost 1 base, V lost 6 bases, and 15 bases had no gene match. The CDR3 covers 18 residues. Germline V gives CDR1 LNHDA, CDR2 SQIVND (reference sequence).

The rearrangement joins TRBV30 to TRBJ2-5; D perhaps matches TRBD1 (7 bases). Between the trimmed V and J ends, which lost 4 bases and 5 bases, there was a span of 20 bases. CDR3 length: 15 residues. Germline values: CDR1 GTSNPN, CDR2 SVGIG (reference sequence). Written as DNA, the CDR3 is TGTGCCTGGACTAAGGGGCAGGGGGGACGGGAGACCCAGTACTTC. Its protein product is CAWTKGQGGRETQYF.

This chain joins TRBV11-2 and TRBJ1-4; D perhaps matches TRBD1 (5 bases). Trimming removed 3 bases from V and 0 bases from J, with 11 bases in between. Per germline, CDR1 SGHAT and CDR2 FQNNGV. The length of the CDR3 is 16 residues. CDR3 nucleotides: TGTGCCAGCAGCTTCCTCGGGGGGGCAACTAATGAAAAACTGTTTTTT. It translates to CASSFLGGATNEKLFF.

The chain has TRBV19 and TRBJ2-1; 7 nucleotides align to TRBD1. The V gene end was trimmed by 6 bases and the J gene end by 8 bases; junction bases not matched to a gene: 4. CDR1 LNHDA and CDR2 SQIVND come from the germline V gene (reference sequence). The CDR3 is made up of 12 amino acids. The CDR3 protein is CASSPQGDEQFF. The CDR3 DNA is TGTGCCAGTAGCCCCCAGGGGGATGAGCAGTTCTTC.

This chain uses TRBV5-1 with TRBJ2-7, with D maybe TRBD1 (5 bases). This CDR3 spans 14 amino acids. CDR1 is SGHRS, CDR2 YFSETQ, per germline. V lost 0 bases and J 2 bases, leaving 9 bases between the germline ends. In DNA, the CDR3 is TGCGCCAGCAGCTTGGGGACAAATACCTACGAGCAGTACTTC. Protein sequence: CASSLGTNTYEQYF.